This T cell receptor beta chain was sequenced during a study of cytomegalovirus exposure and HLA in healthy donors. The primer mix had 60 Vbeta and 13 Jbeta primers. Original methodology: A later analysis counted about 80 million unique TCR beta chains, roughly 11 million shared. Here immunoSEQ multiplex PCR was the method, and the copy in TCRdb shows in-frame clones only, minus some. V and J calls plus clone size are reproduced from that table; the DNA served to infer D and trimming. The data contain tens of thousands of clones, more than 70% of them singletons. Points from the study as a whole: HLA alleles showed associations with 16,951 TCR beta sequences in a later analysis, at a 0.05 false discovery rate.

As concerns this clone: Its antigen is undetermined.

CDR3 length: 13 residues. Germline V CDR1 and CDR2: SGHRS, YFSETQ. Trimming stripped 2 bases from V and 8 bases from J, with 13 bases between. The J gene is TRBJ1-2, the V gene TRBV5-1; D is unresolved. Material for sequencing was PBMCs. This receptor was taken from a man aged 35 to 55 in good health and CMV-seronegative. CDR3 loop: CASSFDKSGGYTF. In nucleotides, the CDR3 is TGCGCCAGCAGCTTCGACAAGTCTGGCGGCTACACCTTC.